This T cell receptor (beta chain) originates from a study of OX40 agonist ivuxolimab in advanced cancers. The overall study: Dosing consisted of intravenous ivuxolimab at 0.01 to 10 mg/kg every 2 weeks. Partial responses were observed in three patients, of whom one had hepatocellular carcinoma and two had cutaneous melanoma. With a range of roughly 20 to 85, age averaged roughly 60 years, and around 80% were male.

V was shortened by 4 bases and J by 8 bases, with 21 bases between the two germline ends. This CDR3 comprises 16 residues. Germline CDR1 reads LGHNA; CDR2 reads YSLEER. A remark on this clone: Its antigen remains unidentified.

Overall study findings and caveats: Among patients with partial responses at 0.1-3.0 mg/kg, clonal expansion was among the lowest.

Sequencing was performed with immunoSEQ multiplex PCR; in TCRdb, only in-frame clones are kept and a portion is missing. Among tens of thousands of clones, 90% were seen once, and the ten largest hold around 0.5%. The receptor was derived from an adult with an advanced solid tumor such as melanoma, head and neck, liver or kidney cancer. The V gene is TRBV4-3, the J gene TRBJ2-1, with D possibly being TRBD1 or TRBD2 (7 bases each). Sequencing was performed on CD4+ or CD8+ T cells sorted from blood, taken in a trial of the OX40 agonist ivuxolimab. The CDR3 DNA sequence: TGCGCCAGCAGCCCTCTAGGGGGCGGGAGTATGGATGAGCAGTTCTTC. This gives the protein CASSPLGGGSMDEQFF.